These 25 T cell receptor beta chains came from one sample sequenced in a study of T cells in Graves' hyperthyroidism and ophthalmopathy. From RNA transcripts, TCR beta CDR3 regions were amplified. Primed by the HTBI set, a first-round RT-PCR was run on the TCR CDR3. TCRdb reprocessed the multiplex PCR reads via MiXCR and lists one record per CDR3 protein. Here the sample spans some 510,000 distinct CDR3 sequences, roughly 20% being singletons. Sequenced input: blood. The receptors originated from a young man with Graves' hyperthyroidism.

This clonotype has ten or more counts. The V gene is TRBV12-3 or TRBV12-4, the J gene TRBJ1-1; a weak D match, TRBD1 (6 bases). Deletions cut 8 bases from V and 7 bases from J, with 8 bases between. The CDR3 loop spans 10 amino acids. This CDR3 reads CASLDSEAFF. CDR3 DNA sequence: TGTGCCAGCCTGGACAGTGAAGCTTTCTTT.

The sample holds a few counts of this clonotype. The V and J genes are TRBV6-2 or TRBV6-3 and TRBJ1-5; the D is unclear. Germline CDR1 reads MNHEY; CDR2 reads SVGEGT. CDR3 length: 17 residues. The ends were cut back, 2 bases at V and 0 bases at J, with 14 bases in the middle. This CDR3 reads CASSYGAASYSNQPQHF. CDR3 nucleotides: TGTGCCAGCAGTTACGGAGCGGCCTCTTATAGCAATCAGCCCCAGCATTTT.

This chain joins TRBV6-1 and TRBJ2-2; D not certain. Germline-derived CDR1 and CDR2 are MNHNS and SASEGT. CDR3 length: 17 residues. The ends were cut back, 1 base at V and 0 bases at J, with 12 bases in the middle. CDR3 nucleotide sequence: TGTGCCAGCAGTGAAGTAACATTGGGGACGAACACCGGGGAGCTGTTTTTT. Translating it yields CASSEVTLGTNTGELFF.

This rearrangement joins TRBV6-2 or TRBV6-3 to TRBJ2-2; 8 bases align to TRBD2. With 6 bases clipped from V and 7 bases from J, the junction kept 10 bases outside the gene matches. CDR1 is MNHEY, CDR2 SVGEGT, per germline. The CDR3 runs to 15 residues. The CDR3 reads CASRQAGDPIGELFF. The DNA of the CDR3 is TGTGCCAGCAGACAAGCGGGGGACCCCATCGGGGAGCTGTTTTTT.

This clonotype was found many times. The chain joins TRBV20-1 to TRBJ2-7; 7 bases map to TRBD2. Germline lookup yields CDR1 DFQATT and CDR2 SNEGSKA (reference sequence). The CDR3 runs to 14 residues. Trimming took 6 bases from V and 2 from J; bases not matched to a gene: 10. The DNA of the CDR3 is TGCAGTGCCAAACAGAGCGGGGTCACCTACGAGCAGTACTTC. It is translated as CSAKQSGVTYEQYF.

The chain links TRBV19 to TRBJ2-7; the match to TRBD2 covers 7 bases. With 3 bases clipped from V and 5 bases from J, the junction kept 13 bases outside the gene matches. Germline lookup yields CDR1 LNHDA and CDR2 SQIVND (reference sequence). CDR3 length: 16 residues. The CDR3 reads CASSIGPGGPADEQYF. CDR3 nucleotides: TGTGCCAGTAGTATTGGTCCGGGGGGTCCGGCGGACGAGCAGTACTTC.

This clonotype showed up many times. V and J are TRBV28 and TRBJ1-2; D gene uncertain. The CDR3 runs 17 residues. V was pared by 2 bases and J by 0 bases, with 16 bases between. Germline V CDR1 and CDR2: MDHEN, SYDVKM. CDR3 loop: CASSLALTGSTNYGYTF. As DNA, the CDR3 is TGTGCCAGCAGTTTAGCCCTCACCGGGTCGACTAACTATGGCTACACCTTC.

The sample holds a few counts of this clonotype. This chain uses TRBV19 with TRBJ1-2; 12 nucleotides line up with TRBD1. V was clipped by 5 bases and J by 7 bases; unmatched bases: 11. The CDR3 runs to 16 residues. Germline lookup yields CDR1 LNHDA and CDR2 SQIVND (reference sequence). The CDR3, as DNA: TGTGCCAGTAGTTTATCCCCGGGACAGGGGGCGACTGGCTACACCTTC. This sequence encodes CASSLSPGQGATGYTF.

This clonotype came up many times. This sequence joins TRBV11-2 and TRBJ2-5, with 10 bases that match TRBD1. The CDR3 runs 15 residues. CDR1 is SGHAT and CDR2 is FQNNGV in the germline V gene. Germline trimming cut 5 bases from V and 5 bases from J; bases unmatched to any gene: 8. CDR3 amino acids: CASSQRQGATETQYF. The CDR3 coding sequence is TGTGCCAGCAGCCAACGACAGGGGGCTACGGAGACCCAGTACTTC.

The rearrangement links TRBV28 to TRBJ2-7; 8 bases align to TRBD1. CDR3 length: 13 amino acids. Trimming cost V 8 bases and J 5 bases; bases outside gene matches: 8. CDR1 is MDHEN, CDR2 SYDVKM, per germline. CDR3 DNA: TGTGCCAGCGGACAGGGCGGGTCCGACGAGCAGTACTTC. Amino acids: CASGQGGSDEQYF.

This clonotype was counted ten times or more. The chain employs TRBV7-9 and TRBJ1-2; no definite D call. Trimming removed 1 base at V and 4 bases at J, with 7 bases between. Germline V CDR1 and CDR2: SEHNR, FQNEAQ (reference sequence). CDR3 length: 13 amino acids. DNA for the CDR3: TGTGCCAGCAGCTTAGGGGCGCCCTATGGCTACACCTTC. It specifies CASSLGAPYGYTF. Combining the CDR3 with reference TRBV7-9 and TRBJ1-2 gives the whole variable domain DTGVSQNPRHKITKRGQNVTFRCDPISEHNRLYWYRQTLGQGPEFLTYFQNEAQLEKSRLLSDRFSAERPKGSFSTLEIQRTEQGDSAMYLCASSLGAPYGYTFGSGTRLTVV.

Only a few counts were recorded for this clonotype. One base away lies a much larger clone, so this may be a sequencing read error. V is TRBV6-1 and J is TRBJ2-7; 9 bases align to TRBD1. The CDR3 loop spans 14 amino acids. Per germline, CDR1 MNHNS and CDR2 SASEGT. Trimming removed 4 bases from V and 5 bases from J; junction bases left unmatched: 6. The DNA for the CDR3 is TGTGCCAGCAGTGTACAGGGGGCCACCCACGAGCAGTACTTC. Its protein product is CASSVQGATHEQYF.

The V gene is TRBV15, the J gene TRBJ2-7; 7 bases fit TRBD1. This CDR3 has 14 residues. Looked up from germline, CDR1 is LNHNV and CDR2 is YYDKDF (reference sequence). With V trimmed by 6 bases and J by 3 bases, 8 bases remained unmatched. The CDR3 sequence: CATRRTGAHYEQYF. The CDR3 region has the DNA TGTGCCACCAGAAGAACAGGGGCCCACTACGAGCAGTACTTC.

This clonotype was detected only once. This chain uses TRBV10-3 with TRBJ1-3, with TRBD1 matching 7 bases. Germline CDR1 is ENHRY and CDR2 is SYGVKD. Trimming took 4 bases from V and 9 from J; bases not matched to a gene: 18. CDR3 size: 17 residues. The CDR3 coding sequence is TGTGCCATCAGTGGCTCGGAAGTAGGGACAGTCCGAGGCACCATATATTTT. This translates into CAISGSEVGTVRGTIYF.

This clonotype has a count of ten or more. This chain connects TRBV10-2 to TRBJ1-5, with 8 bases matching TRBD1. Trimming took 7 bases from V and 3 from J; bases not matched to a gene: 11. CDR3 length: 16 amino acids. Germline V gives CDR1 WSHSY, CDR2 SAAADI. The CDR3 here is CASTPGGRGPNQPQHF. The CDR3 DNA reads as TGCGCCAGCACTCCGGGCGGCAGGGGGCCCAATCAGCCCCAGCATTTT.

The sample holds many counts of this clonotype. The V and J genes are TRBV10-3 and TRBJ2-2; maybe TRBD1 (6 bases). Germline V gives CDR1 ENHRY, CDR2 SYGVKD. Trimming left V 11 bases short and J 1 base short, with 14 bases between. The CDR3 contains 14 residues. This CDR3 reads CAFSRDKNTGELFF. The CDR3 region has the DNA TGTGCCTTCTCCCGGGACAAGAACACCGGGGAGCTGTTTTTT.

This clonotype came up many times. This chain connects TRBV6-1 to TRBJ1-2, with a possible D match to TRBD1 (6 bases). This CDR3 region has 14 residues. The V end lost 6 bases, the J end lost 3 bases, and 14 bases lay between the germline ends. Germline V gene lookup returns CDR1 MNHNS and CDR2 SASEGT. CDR3 coding DNA: TGTGCCAGCAGCCTGATTGGGGGCGACTATGGCTACACCTTC. The encoded protein is CASSLIGGDYGYTF.

This clonotype has at least ten counts. The genes are TRBV11-2 and TRBJ1-5; D unclear. CDR3 length: 16 amino acids. Germline V lookup: CDR1 SGHAT, CDR2 FQNNGV. Trimming removed 3 bases at V and 0 bases at J, with 12 bases between. The CDR3 sequence: CASSFGVGYSNQPQHF. The CDR3 DNA reads as TGTGCCAGCAGCTTTGGGGTTGGGTATAGCAATCAGCCCCAGCATTTT.

This clonotype was counted ten times or more. CDR3 protein: CASSRSHRQNSYEQYF. The CDR3 coding sequence is TGTGCCAGCAGCCGCTCGCATCGGCAGAACTCCTACGAGCAGTACTTC. This sequence joins TRBV6-5 and TRBJ2-7; D is unresolved. V lost 6 bases and J 0 bases, leaving 18 bases between the germline ends. CDR3 length: 16 amino acids. Looked up from germline, CDR1 is MNHEY and CDR2 is SVGAGI.

The rearrangement uses TRBV29-1 and TRBJ2-5, with D possibly matching TRBD1 (5 bases). The length of the CDR3 is 12 residues. V lost 5 bases and J lost 3, with 10 bases in between. Germline V lookup: CDR1 SQVTM, CDR2 ANQGSEA. CDR3 loop: CSVQTEKETQYF. The CDR3 nucleotides are TGCAGCGTTCAGACAGAAAAAGAGACCCAGTACTTC. Drawing the rest from reference TRBV29-1 and TRBJ2-5, the complete variable domain is SAVISQKPSRDICQRGTSLTIQCQVDSQVTMMFWYRQQPGQSLTLIATANQGSEATYESGFVIDKFPISRPNLTFSTLTVSNMSPEDSSIYLCSVQTEKETQYFGPGTRLLVL.

The chain is built from TRBV20-1 and TRBJ1-1; 11 bases line up with TRBD1. V gave up 5 bases and J gave up 6 bases; unmatched junction bases: 8. This CDR3 region has 14 residues. Germline assignment: CDR1 DFQATT and CDR2 SNEGSKA (reference sequence). The CDR3 loop is CSAGRTGGWAEAFF. The CDR3 coding sequence is TGCAGTGCTGGAAGGACAGGGGGCTGGGCTGAAGCTTTCTTT.

The V call is TRBV12-3 or TRBV12-4, the J call TRBJ2-7; TRBD2 matches at 10 bases. Trimming removed 3 bases from V and 6 bases from J; junction bases left unmatched: 8. There are 15 residues in the CDR3. CDR3 in amino acids: CASSLGLAGASEQYF. CDR3 DNA: TGTGCCAGCAGTTTGGGGCTAGCGGGAGCCTCCGAGCAGTACTTC.

V usage is TRBV6-1 and J usage is TRBJ2-7; D call uncertain. The ends were cut back, 6 bases at V and 4 bases at J, with 10 bases in the middle. CDR3 length equals 12 residues. Germline CDR1 and CDR2: MNHNS and SASEGT. CDR3 in DNA: TGTGCCAGCAGCCTCCCGGAATACGAGCAGTACTTC. It translates to CASSLPEYEQYF.

About this clonotype itself: At one end the junction does not follow the germline gene, possibly because of a read error. V is TRBV7-6 and J is TRBJ1-5; D might be TRBD1 (5 bases). Germline values: CDR1 SGHVS, CDR2 FNYEAQ. The CDR3 is 19 residues long. The CDR3 here is CASSLGAPGKTYSNQPQHF. The DNA for the CDR3 is TGTGCTAGCAGCTTAGGAGCGCCAGGGAAAACTTATAGCAATCAGCCCCAGCATTTT.

This clonotype was detected ten times or more. V gene TRBV7-8 combines with J gene TRBJ2-7; TRBD2 matches at 12 bases. The J segment lost 0 bases and the V segment lost 5 bases, leaving 8 bases of the junction unmatched. CDR3 length equals 17 residues. CDR1 and CDR2 (germline): SGHVS, FQNEAQ. CDR3 residues: CASSATSGGRLSYEQYF. The CDR3 bases are TGTGCCAGCAGCGCAACTAGCGGGGGGCGACTCTCCTACGAGCAGTACTTC. Supplemented by reference TRBV7-8 and TRBJ2-7, the full variable domain reads GAGVSQSPRYKVAKRGQDVALRCDPISGHVSLFWYQQALGQGPEFLTYFQNEAQLDKSGLPSDRFFAERPEGSVSTLKIQRTQQEDSAVYLCASSATSGGRLSYEQYFGPGTRLTVT.